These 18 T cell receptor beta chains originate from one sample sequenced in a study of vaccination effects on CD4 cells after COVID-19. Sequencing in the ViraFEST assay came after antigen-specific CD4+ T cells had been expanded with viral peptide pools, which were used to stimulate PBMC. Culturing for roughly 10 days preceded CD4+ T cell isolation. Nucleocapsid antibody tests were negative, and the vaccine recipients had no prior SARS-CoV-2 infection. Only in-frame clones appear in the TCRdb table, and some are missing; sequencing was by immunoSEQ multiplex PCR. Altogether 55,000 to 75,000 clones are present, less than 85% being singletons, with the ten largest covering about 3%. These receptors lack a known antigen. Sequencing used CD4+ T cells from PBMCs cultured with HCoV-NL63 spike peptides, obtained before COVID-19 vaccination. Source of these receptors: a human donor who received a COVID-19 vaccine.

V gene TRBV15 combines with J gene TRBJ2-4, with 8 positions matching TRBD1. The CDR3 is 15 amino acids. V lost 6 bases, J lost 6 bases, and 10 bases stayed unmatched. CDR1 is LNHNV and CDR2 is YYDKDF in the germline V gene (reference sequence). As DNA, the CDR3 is TGTGCCACCAGAATCCTCGGACAGGGAGGAAACATTCAGTACTTC. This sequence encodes CATRILGQGGNIQYF.

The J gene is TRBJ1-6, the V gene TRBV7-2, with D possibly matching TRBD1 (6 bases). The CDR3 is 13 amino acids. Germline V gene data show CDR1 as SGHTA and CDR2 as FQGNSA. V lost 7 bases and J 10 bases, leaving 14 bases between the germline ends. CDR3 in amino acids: CASTQQGGSPLHF. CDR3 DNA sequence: TGTGCCAGCACCCAACAGGGTGGCTCACCCCTCCACTTT.

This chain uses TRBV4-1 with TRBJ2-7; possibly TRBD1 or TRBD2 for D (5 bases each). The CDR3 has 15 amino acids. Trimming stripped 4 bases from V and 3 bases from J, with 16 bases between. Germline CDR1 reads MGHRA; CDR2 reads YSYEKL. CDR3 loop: CASSPGPRVGYEQYV. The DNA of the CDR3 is TGCGCCAGCAGCCCGGGACCCAGGGTCGGCTACGAGCAGTACGTC.

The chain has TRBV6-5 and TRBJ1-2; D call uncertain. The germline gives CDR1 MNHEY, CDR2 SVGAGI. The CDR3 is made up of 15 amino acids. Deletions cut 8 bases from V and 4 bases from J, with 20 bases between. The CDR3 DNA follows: TGTGCCAGCTCTCTTGAGACGGGTCGGACCTATGGCTACACCTTC. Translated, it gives CASSLETGRTYGYTF.

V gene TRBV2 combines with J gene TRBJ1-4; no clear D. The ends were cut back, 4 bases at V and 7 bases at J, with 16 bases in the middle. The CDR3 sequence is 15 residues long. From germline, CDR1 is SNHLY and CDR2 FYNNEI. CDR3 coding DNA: TGTGCCAGCAGTGTCTTTATCGGAGTGGGTGAAAAACTGTTTTTT. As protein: CASSVFIGVGEKLFF.

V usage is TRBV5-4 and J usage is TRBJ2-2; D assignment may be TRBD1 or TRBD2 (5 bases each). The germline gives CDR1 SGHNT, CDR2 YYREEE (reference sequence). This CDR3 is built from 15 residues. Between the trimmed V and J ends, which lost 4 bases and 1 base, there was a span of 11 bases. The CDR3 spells CASSPARGNTGELFF. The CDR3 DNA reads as TGTGCCAGCAGCCCCGCGAGGGGGAACACCGGGGAGCTGTTTTTT.

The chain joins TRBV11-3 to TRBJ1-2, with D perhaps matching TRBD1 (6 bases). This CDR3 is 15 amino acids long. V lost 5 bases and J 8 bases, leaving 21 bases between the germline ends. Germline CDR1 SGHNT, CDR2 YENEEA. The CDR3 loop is CASSRGCKGDRGYTF. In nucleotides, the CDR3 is TGTGCCAGCAGCCGAGGCTGTAAGGGGGATAGGGGCTACACCTTC.

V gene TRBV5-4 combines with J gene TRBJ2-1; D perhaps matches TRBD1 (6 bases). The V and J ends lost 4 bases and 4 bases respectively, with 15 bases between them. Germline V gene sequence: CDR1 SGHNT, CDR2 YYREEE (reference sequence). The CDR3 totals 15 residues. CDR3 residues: CASSKTGTMYNEQFF. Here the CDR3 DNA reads TGTGCCAGCAGCAAGACAGGCACAATGTACAATGAGCAGTTCTTC.

This CDR3 is CSASKQGALEKLFF. The CDR3 bases are TGCAGTGCTAGTAAACAGGGGGCGCTTGAAAAACTGTTTTTT. This chain links TRBV20-1 with TRBJ1-4, with TRBD1 matching 9 bases. With V trimmed by 3 bases and J by 7 bases, 6 bases remained unmatched. The CDR3 runs 14 residues. CDR1 DFQATT and CDR2 SNEGSKA come from the germline V gene (reference sequence).

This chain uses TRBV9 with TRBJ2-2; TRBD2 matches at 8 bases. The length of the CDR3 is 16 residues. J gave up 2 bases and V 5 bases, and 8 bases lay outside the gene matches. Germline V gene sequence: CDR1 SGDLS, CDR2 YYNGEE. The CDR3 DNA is TGTGCCAGCAGGGCGGGGGGACCAACTAACACCGGGGAGCTGTTTTTT. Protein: CASRAGGPTNTGELFF.

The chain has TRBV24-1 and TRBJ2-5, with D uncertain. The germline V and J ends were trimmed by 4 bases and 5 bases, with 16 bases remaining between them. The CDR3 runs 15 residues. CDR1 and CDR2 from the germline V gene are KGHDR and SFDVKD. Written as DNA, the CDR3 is TGTGCCACCAGTGAGGCGAGCCGAGGAGTGGAGACCCAGTACTTC. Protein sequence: CATSEASRGVETQYF.

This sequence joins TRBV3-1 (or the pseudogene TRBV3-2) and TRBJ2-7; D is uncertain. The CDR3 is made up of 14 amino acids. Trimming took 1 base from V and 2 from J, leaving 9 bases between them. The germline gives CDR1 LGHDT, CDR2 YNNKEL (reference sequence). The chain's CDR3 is CASSQGVGTYEQYV. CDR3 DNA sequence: TGTGCCAGCAGCCAAGGAGTAGGAACCTACGAGCAGTACGTC.

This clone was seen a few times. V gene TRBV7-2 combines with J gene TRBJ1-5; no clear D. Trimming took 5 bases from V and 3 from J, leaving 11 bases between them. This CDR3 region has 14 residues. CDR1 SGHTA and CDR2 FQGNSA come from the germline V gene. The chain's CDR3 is CASSAGPTNQPQHF. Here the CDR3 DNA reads TGTGCCAGCAGCGCCGGGCCTACCAATCAGCCCCAGCATTTT.

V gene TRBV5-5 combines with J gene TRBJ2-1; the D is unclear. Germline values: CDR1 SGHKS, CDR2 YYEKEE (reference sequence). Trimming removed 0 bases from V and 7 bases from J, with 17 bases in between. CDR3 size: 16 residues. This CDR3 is CASSLARLQGWNEQFF. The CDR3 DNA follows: TGTGCCAGCAGCTTGGCGAGGCTCCAAGGTTGGAATGAGCAGTTCTTC.

In nucleotides, the CDR3 is TGCGCCAGCAGCCCTCTTTGGGGAGGGAATGAAAAACTGTTTTTT. Translation: CASSPLWGGNEKLFF. The genes are TRBV4-1 and TRBJ1-4; D is unclear. The V end was cut by 4 bases, the J end by 5 bases, with 14 bases between. The germline CDR1 and CDR2 sequences are MGHRA and YSYEKL. The CDR3 totals 15 residues.

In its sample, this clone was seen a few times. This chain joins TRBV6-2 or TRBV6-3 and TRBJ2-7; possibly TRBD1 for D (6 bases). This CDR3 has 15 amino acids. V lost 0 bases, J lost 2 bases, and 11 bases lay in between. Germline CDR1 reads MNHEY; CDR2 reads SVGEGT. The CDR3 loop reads CASSYSIGGPYEQYV. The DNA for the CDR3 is TGTGCCAGCAGTTACTCGATAGGGGGACCCTACGAGCAGTACGTC.

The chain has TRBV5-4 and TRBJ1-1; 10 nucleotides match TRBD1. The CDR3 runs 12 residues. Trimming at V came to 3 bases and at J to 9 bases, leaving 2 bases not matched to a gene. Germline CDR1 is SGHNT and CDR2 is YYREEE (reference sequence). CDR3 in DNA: TGTGCCAGCAGCTGGGGACAGGGGAAAGCTTTCTTT. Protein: CASSWGQGKAFF.

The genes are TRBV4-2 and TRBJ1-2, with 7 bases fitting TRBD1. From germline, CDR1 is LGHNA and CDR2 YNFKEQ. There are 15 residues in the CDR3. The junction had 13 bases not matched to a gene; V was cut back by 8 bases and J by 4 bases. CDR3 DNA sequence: TGTGCCAGCGGTTTGGAGACAGGGACGGTCTATGGCTACACCTTC. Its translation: CASGLETGTVYGYTF.